This is a list of T cell receptor beta chains from one sample in a study of chemoradiotherapy in HPV16-positive cancers. Only in-frame clones appear in the TCRdb table, and some are missing; sequencing was by immunoSEQ multiplex PCR. The data hold around 980 clones, with 80% to 90% observed a single time. Material: tumor tissue, obtained from a patient who underwent chemoradiotherapy. Receptors originate from a human donor with HPV-associated anogenital cancer. CDR3s include the opening cysteine and the closing phenylalanine or tryptophan. Each record gives: J gene, D gene, clone size, V gene, CDR3 DNA, CDR3 protein. The D gene is left open where the match is weak. Clone size is given for some rows only: seen once, a few or many times, or a class if the clone is expanded.

j_call: TRBJ2-2; d_call: TRBD2; clone_size: -; v_call: TRBV6-1; cdr3_nt: TGTGCCAGCAGTGCCAGGGAGGGGAACACCGGGGAGCTGTTTTTT; cdr3_aa: CASSAREGNTGELFF
j_call: TRBJ2-7; d_call: -; clone_size: -; v_call: TRBV11-2; cdr3_nt: TGTGCCAGCAGCTTAGGGCGGGGGCGCACCTACGAGCAGTACTTC; cdr3_aa: CASSLGRGRTYEQYF
j_call: TRBJ1-2; d_call: -; clone_size: once; v_call: TRBV15; cdr3_nt: TGTGCCACCAGCAGTCCCGGACTTAAGGATGGCTACACCTTC; cdr3_aa: CATSSPGLKDGYTF
j_call: TRBJ1-1; d_call: TRBD1; clone_size: -; v_call: TRBV27; cdr3_nt: TGTGCCAGCAGTTTGGGACAGTGGGGGACTGAAGCTTTCTTT; cdr3_aa: CASSLGQWGTEAFF
j_call: TRBJ1-6; d_call: -; clone_size: -; v_call: TRBV5-1; cdr3_nt: TGCGCCAGCAAGGCAGACTCTCGCCCCATTTCACCCCTCCACTTT; cdr3_aa: CASKADSRPISPLHF
j_call: TRBJ2-3; d_call: -; clone_size: -; v_call: TRBV5-1; cdr3_nt: TGCGCCAGCGGCTATAGCGGAGGATCCACAGATACGCAGTATTTT; cdr3_aa: CASGYSGGSTDTQYF
j_call: TRBJ2-3; d_call: TRBD2; clone_size: few; v_call: TRBV6-1; cdr3_nt: TGTGCCAGCAGTGGACTAGCGGGAGGGCCAGATACGCAGTATTTT; cdr3_aa: CASSGLAGGPDTQYF
j_call: TRBJ1-2; d_call: -; clone_size: -; v_call: TRBV5-6; cdr3_nt: TGTGCCAGCAGCCCGGACGGAGGAAGCTATGGCTACACCTTC; cdr3_aa: CASSPDGGSYGYTF
j_call: TRBJ1-1; d_call: TRBD1; clone_size: -; v_call: TRBV27; cdr3_nt: TGTGCCAGCAGTTTCCGCGGACAGGGCACTGAAGCTTTCTTT; cdr3_aa: CASSFRGQGTEAFF
j_call: TRBJ1-2; d_call: TRBD1; clone_size: -; v_call: TRBV7-9; cdr3_nt: TGTGCCAGCAGCATGGGGACAGGGGTCGGCTGCACCTTC; cdr3_aa: CASSMGTGVGCTF
j_call: TRBJ2-1; d_call: TRBD2; clone_size: few; v_call: TRBV2; cdr3_nt: TGTGCCAGCAGCTCCGTTACGGGGGGGACTCACAATGAGCAGTTCTTC; cdr3_aa: CASSSVTGGTHNEQFF
j_call: TRBJ2-1; d_call: -; clone_size: -; v_call: TRBV11-2; cdr3_nt: TGTGCCAGCAGCTTATTCGGGACTCCCAAAGGCAATGAGCAGTTCTTC; cdr3_aa: CASSLFGTPKGNEQFF
j_call: TRBJ1-1; d_call: -; clone_size: -; v_call: TRBV27; cdr3_nt: TGTGCCAGCAGTTTATTCCCCCCTCCGAGTGAAGCTTTCTTT; cdr3_aa: CASSLFPPPSEAFF
j_call: TRBJ1-2; d_call: TRBD1; clone_size: -; v_call: TRBV6-5; cdr3_nt: TGTGCCAGCAGTAGACAGGGGTCTCATTCTTATGGCTACACCTTC; cdr3_aa: CASSRQGSHSYGYTF
j_call: TRBJ2-5; d_call: -; clone_size: -; v_call: TRBV19; cdr3_nt: TGTGCCAGTACGGCAGAGAACCAAGAGACCCAGTACTTC; cdr3_aa: CASTAENQETQYF
j_call: TRBJ1-1; d_call: -; clone_size: -; v_call: TRBV4-2; cdr3_nt: TGTGCCAGCAGCCAAGATGCCCCAGGTAGGGTAAAGAACACTGAAGCTTTCTTT; cdr3_aa: CASSQDAPGRVKNTEAFF
j_call: TRBJ2-7; d_call: TRBD1; clone_size: -; v_call: TRBV27; cdr3_nt: TGTGCCAGCAGGCTCGGGACAGGACACTACGAGCAGTACTTC; cdr3_aa: CASRLGTGHYEQYF
j_call: TRBJ2-1; d_call: -; clone_size: -; v_call: TRBV7-7; cdr3_nt: TGTGCTAGCAGCTCTGGACCCACGGGGTACAATGAGCAGTTCTTC; cdr3_aa: CASSSGPTGYNEQFF
j_call: TRBJ1-5; d_call: TRBD1; clone_size: -; v_call: TRBV6-5; cdr3_nt: TGTGCCAGCAAAGGACAGGGACGGAATCAGCCCCAGCATTTT; cdr3_aa: CASKGQGRNQPQHF
j_call: TRBJ2-7; d_call: -; clone_size: -; v_call: TRBV7-2; cdr3_nt: TGTGCCAGCAGCAGGAAAGGGACGAGCGAGCCCTATTACGAGCAGTACTTC; cdr3_aa: CASSRKGTSEPYYEQYF
j_call: TRBJ2-1; d_call: -; clone_size: -; v_call: TRBV10-3; cdr3_nt: TGTGCCATCAGTGGACAGGTCGGCACCTACAATGAGCAGTTCTTC; cdr3_aa: CAISGQVGTYNEQFF
j_call: TRBJ1-2; d_call: -; clone_size: -; v_call: TRBV11-1; cdr3_nt: TGTGCCAGCAGCCTAGGGGGGCGCGGCTACTATGGCTACACCTTC; cdr3_aa: CASSLGGRGYYGYTF
j_call: TRBJ2-5; d_call: TRBD2; clone_size: once; v_call: TRBV6-6; cdr3_nt: TGTGCCAGCATACCGGCGGGGGATAGAGGGACCCAGTACTTC; cdr3_aa: CASIPAGDRGTQYF
j_call: TRBJ2-7; d_call: TRBD2; clone_size: -; v_call: TRBV7-2; cdr3_nt: TGTGCCAGCAGCTTGGCGGCGGGAGCTAACGAGCAGTACTTC; cdr3_aa: CASSLAAGANEQYF
j_call: TRBJ1-2; d_call: TRBD1; clone_size: -; v_call: TRBV4-3; cdr3_nt: TGCGCCAGCAGCCAAGCGACAGGGCTTCACTATGGCTACACCTTC; cdr3_aa: CASSQATGLHYGYTF
j_call: TRBJ2-5; d_call: TRBD2; clone_size: -; v_call: TRBV5-8; cdr3_nt: TGTGCCAGCAGCTTGGACGGCGGGGGGGCCAGGGAGACCCAGTACTTC; cdr3_aa: CASSLDGGGARETQYF
j_call: TRBJ2-2; d_call: TRBD1; clone_size: -; v_call: TRBV6-4; cdr3_nt: TGTGCCAGCAGGGGAGGGACAGGGGACACCGGGGAGCTGTTTTTT; cdr3_aa: CASRGGTGDTGELFF
j_call: TRBJ1-1; d_call: -; clone_size: -; v_call: TRBV19; cdr3_nt: TGTGCCAGTAGTATCGGGGCCGTCAACACTGAAGCTTTCTTT; cdr3_aa: CASSIGAVNTEAFF
j_call: TRBJ1-1; d_call: -; clone_size: -; v_call: TRBV11-1; cdr3_nt: TGTGCCAGCAGCTTAGGAAGGTTCCCTGAAGCTTTCTTT; cdr3_aa: CASSLGRFPEAFF
j_call: TRBJ1-3; d_call: -; clone_size: -; v_call: TRBV7-6; cdr3_nt: TGTGCCAGCAGCTCCGACATTACTGGAAACACCATATATTTT; cdr3_aa: CASSSDITGNTIYF
j_call: TRBJ2-1; d_call: TRBD2; clone_size: -; v_call: TRBV4-3; cdr3_nt: TGCGCCAGCAGCCCAGAGCGGGGGGGCGCTGAGCAGTTCTTC; cdr3_aa: CASSPERGGAEQFF
j_call: TRBJ2-1; d_call: -; clone_size: -; v_call: TRBV19; cdr3_nt: TGTGCCAGTATAGATCAGGCGGGGAGCTCCTACAATGAGCAGTTCTTC; cdr3_aa: CASIDQAGSSYNEQFF
j_call: TRBJ1-1; d_call: TRBD1; clone_size: -; v_call: TRBV19; cdr3_nt: TGTGCCAGTAGTATAGGACAGGGGTTCCCTGAAGCTTTCTTT; cdr3_aa: CASSIGQGFPEAFF
j_call: TRBJ2-3; d_call: -; clone_size: -; v_call: TRBV5-1; cdr3_nt: TGCGCCAGCAGCTTGGCTAAAGATACGCAGTATTTT; cdr3_aa: CASSLAKDTQYF
j_call: TRBJ1-5; d_call: -; clone_size: -; v_call: TRBV27; cdr3_nt: TGTGCCAGCTCCCCAGGGTTTAGCAATCAGCCCCAGCATTTT; cdr3_aa: CASSPGFSNQPQHF
j_call: TRBJ1-2; d_call: -; clone_size: -; v_call: TRBV6-1; cdr3_nt: TGTGCCAGCAGTGAGAGGAGGAACTATGGCTACACCTTC; cdr3_aa: CASSERRNYGYTF
j_call: TRBJ1-1; d_call: TRBD1; clone_size: -; v_call: TRBV9; cdr3_nt: TGTGCCAGCAGCGGAGTTTCGGGACAGGGAAACACTGAAGCTTTCTTT; cdr3_aa: CASSGVSGQGNTEAFF
j_call: TRBJ2-5; d_call: TRBD2; clone_size: -; v_call: TRBV7-2; cdr3_nt: TGTGCCAGCAGCTTTTCTTTAGCGGGAGGGAGTGAAGAGACCCAGTACTTC; cdr3_aa: CASSFSLAGGSEETQYF
j_call: TRBJ2-1; d_call: -; clone_size: -; v_call: TRBV6-1; cdr3_nt: TGTGCCAGCACCCCCACCGGGACCTTAAATGAGCAGTTCTTC; cdr3_aa: CASTPTGTLNEQFF
j_call: TRBJ1-5; d_call: -; clone_size: -; v_call: TRBV21-1; cdr3_nt: TGTGCCAGCAGCACCCGACAAACAGGACAGCCCCAGCATTTT; cdr3_aa: CASSTRQTGQPQHF
j_call: TRBJ2-7; d_call: -; clone_size: -; v_call: TRBV20-1; cdr3_nt: TGCAGTGCTGTAGACTACGAGCAGTACTTC; cdr3_aa: CSAVDYEQYF
j_call: TRBJ2-1; d_call: -; clone_size: -; v_call: TRBV10-1; cdr3_nt: TGCGCCAGCAGGCACGAATGGGCCAGGGTAGGGCCTAATGAGCAGTTCTTC; cdr3_aa: CASRHEWARVGPNEQFF
j_call: TRBJ1-1; d_call: TRBD1; clone_size: -; v_call: TRBV28; cdr3_nt: TGTGCCAGCAGTTTAAATGCCAGACAGGGAGAAGCTTTCTTT; cdr3_aa: CASSLNARQGEAFF
j_call: TRBJ2-1; d_call: TRBD2; clone_size: -; v_call: TRBV5-1; cdr3_nt: TGCGCCAGCAGCTTGGCCGCAACGGGACTAGCAAACAATGAGCAGTTCTTC; cdr3_aa: CASSLAATGLANNEQFF
j_call: TRBJ2-3; d_call: -; clone_size: -; v_call: TRBV6-6; cdr3_nt: TGTGCCAGCCGGGACGGAGTTCTGGATACGCAGTATTTT; cdr3_aa: CASRDGVLDTQYF
j_call: TRBJ2-1; d_call: TRBD2; clone_size: -; v_call: TRBV28; cdr3_nt: TGTGCCAGCATCAAACCGGGACTAAACAATGAGCAGTTCTTC; cdr3_aa: CASIKPGLNNEQFF
j_call: TRBJ2-1; d_call: -; clone_size: once; v_call: TRBV6-5; cdr3_nt: TGTGCCAGCAGTTACTCCCCCGGGGGCCAATACAATGAGCAGTTCTTC; cdr3_aa: CASSYSPGGQYNEQFF
j_call: TRBJ2-6; d_call: -; clone_size: -; v_call: TRBV1; cdr3_nt: TGCACCAGCAGGGCCAACGTCCTGACTTTC; cdr3_aa: CTSRANVLTF
j_call: TRBJ2-3; d_call: TRBD1; clone_size: -; v_call: TRBV5-1; cdr3_nt: TGCGCCAGCCGCCCGACAGGGATAAGCACAGATACGCAGTATTTT; cdr3_aa: CASRPTGISTDTQYF
j_call: TRBJ2-5; d_call: TRBD2; clone_size: -; v_call: TRBV6-1; cdr3_nt: TGTGCCAGCAGTGAAATGACTAGCGGGAGTGGCGCGGGGACCCAGTACTTC; cdr3_aa: CASSEMTSGSGAGTQYF
j_call: TRBJ1-1; d_call: -; clone_size: -; v_call: TRBV7-3; cdr3_nt: TGTGCCAGCAGCTTAACGGTAGAGGGGAGAGCTTTCTTT; cdr3_aa: CASSLTVEGRAFF
j_call: TRBJ2-4; d_call: -; clone_size: -; v_call: TRBV2; cdr3_nt: TGTGCCAGCAGTGAAGGAGGGGTCGGCATTCAGTACTTC; cdr3_aa: CASSEGGVGIQYF
j_call: TRBJ1-4; d_call: -; clone_size: -; v_call: TRBV25-1; cdr3_nt: TGTGCCAGCTCCTGGGGGCCTACAACTAATGAAAAACTGTTTTTT; cdr3_aa: CASSWGPTTNEKLFF
j_call: TRBJ1-3; d_call: -; clone_size: -; v_call: TRBV25-1; cdr3_nt: TGTGCCAGCAGACCCAGGGGTGGGGAAGCCGGAAACACCATATATTTT; cdr3_aa: CASRPRGGEAGNTIYF
j_call: TRBJ2-1; d_call: TRBD2; clone_size: -; v_call: TRBV27; cdr3_nt: TGTGCCAGCAGTTTAGGCGGGAGCTGGTACAATGAGCAGTTCTTC; cdr3_aa: CASSLGGSWYNEQFF
j_call: TRBJ1-1; d_call: TRBD1; clone_size: -; v_call: TRBV18; cdr3_nt: TGTGCCAGCTCGGCAGGGGGAACAGACACTGAAGCTTTCTTT; cdr3_aa: CASSAGGTDTEAFF
j_call: TRBJ2-2; d_call: TRBD2; clone_size: -; v_call: TRBV9; cdr3_nt: TGTGCCAGCAGTCAGACTAGCGGGGGGTCCGGGGAGCTGTTTTTT; cdr3_aa: CASSQTSGGSGELFF